This entry is about one T cell receptor (beta chain). This sample was taken from a study of blood T cell repertoires in COVID-19. Study overall: The United States, Italy and Spain were the sources of the acute and convalescent COVID-19 samples. PBMCs, B-cell-depleted T cells, or T cells were the source of the cDNA or gDNA that made up the material.

The ends lost 3 bases at V and 4 bases at J; junction bases unmatched: 4. The CDR3 has 16 residues. Germline-derived CDR1 and CDR2 are LGHDT and YNNKEL (reference sequence). Recruited during active infection, patients (from Seattle) were subsequently followed longitudinally. In the original analysis: The authors estimated nucleated cell counts from reference gene primer amplification. TCRdb's copy holds only in-frame clones and misses some; the assay was immunoSEQ multiplex PCR. The V and J calls and clone size are taken from that table; D and trimming were inferred from the DNA. The table has roughly 500,000 clones, roughly 89% seen once.

V is TRBV3-1 (or the pseudogene TRBV3-2) and J is TRBJ2-2; 11 nucleotides line up with TRBD1. This receptor was identified in a man between 18 and 29 years old with COVID-19, enrolled during active disease. Sequencing was carried out using peripheral blood. CDR3 loop: CASSHIGTGGTGELFF. The CDR3 DNA reads as TGTGCCAGCAGCCATATCGGGACAGGGGGCACCGGGGAGCTGTTTTTT.